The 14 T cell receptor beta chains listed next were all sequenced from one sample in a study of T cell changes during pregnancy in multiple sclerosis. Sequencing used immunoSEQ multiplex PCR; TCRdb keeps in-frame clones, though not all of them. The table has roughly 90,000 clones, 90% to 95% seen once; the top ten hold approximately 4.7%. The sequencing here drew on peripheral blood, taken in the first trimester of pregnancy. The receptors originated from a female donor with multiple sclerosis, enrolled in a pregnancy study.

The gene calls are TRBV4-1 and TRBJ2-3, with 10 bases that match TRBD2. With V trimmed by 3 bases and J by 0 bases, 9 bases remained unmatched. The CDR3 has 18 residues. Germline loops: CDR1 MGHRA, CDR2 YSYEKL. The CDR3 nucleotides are TGCGCCAGCAGCCACGGGACCAGCGGGGGGGGTAGCACAGATACGCAGTATTTT. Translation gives CASSHGTSGGGSTDTQYF.

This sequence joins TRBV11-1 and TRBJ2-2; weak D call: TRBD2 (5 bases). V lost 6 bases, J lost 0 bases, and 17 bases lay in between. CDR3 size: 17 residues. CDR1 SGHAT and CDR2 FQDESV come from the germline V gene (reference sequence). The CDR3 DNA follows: TGTGCCAGCAGTCATAGACTATCCCCCTCGAACACCGGGGAGCTGTTTTTT. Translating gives CASSHRLSPSNTGELFF.

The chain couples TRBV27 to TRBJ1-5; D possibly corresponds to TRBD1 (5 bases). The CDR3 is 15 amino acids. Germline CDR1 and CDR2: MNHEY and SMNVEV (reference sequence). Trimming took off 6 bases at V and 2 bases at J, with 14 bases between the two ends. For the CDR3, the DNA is TGTGCCAGCAGGCTTTTTACGGGGGGCAATCAGCCCCAGCATTTT. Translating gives CASRLFTGGNQPQHF.

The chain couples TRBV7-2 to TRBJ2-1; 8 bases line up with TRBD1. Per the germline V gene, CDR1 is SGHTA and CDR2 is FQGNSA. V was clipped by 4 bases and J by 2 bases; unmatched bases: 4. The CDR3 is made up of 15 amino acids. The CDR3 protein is CASSSTGQAYNEQFF. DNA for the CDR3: TGTGCCAGCAGCTCCACGGGACAGGCCTACAATGAGCAGTTCTTC.

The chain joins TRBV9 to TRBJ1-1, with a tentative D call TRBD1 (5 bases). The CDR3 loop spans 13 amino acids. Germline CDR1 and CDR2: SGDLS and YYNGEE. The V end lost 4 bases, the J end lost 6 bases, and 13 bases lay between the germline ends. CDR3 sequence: CASSPAGSAEAFF. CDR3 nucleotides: TGTGCCAGCAGCCCGGCAGGGTCGGCTGAAGCTTTCTTT.

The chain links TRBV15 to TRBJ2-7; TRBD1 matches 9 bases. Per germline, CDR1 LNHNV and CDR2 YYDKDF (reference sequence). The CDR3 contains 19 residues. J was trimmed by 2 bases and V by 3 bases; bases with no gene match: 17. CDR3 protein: CATSRPEHRGRNPTYEQYF. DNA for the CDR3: TGTGCCACCAGCAGGCCAGAACACAGGGGGCGTAACCCCACCTACGAGCAGTACTTC. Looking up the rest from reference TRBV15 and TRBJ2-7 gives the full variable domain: DAMVIQNPRYQVTQFGKPVTLSCSQTLNHNVMYWYQQKSSQAPKLLFHYYDKDFNNEADTPDNFQSRRPNTSFCFLDIRSPGLGDTAMYLCATSRPEHRGRNPTYEQYFGPGTRLTVT.

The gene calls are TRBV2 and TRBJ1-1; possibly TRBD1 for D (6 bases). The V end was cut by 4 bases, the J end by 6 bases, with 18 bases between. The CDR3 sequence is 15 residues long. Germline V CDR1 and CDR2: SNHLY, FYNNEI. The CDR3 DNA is TGTGCCAGCAGTGTACGTACAACAGGGTTCGCTGAAGCTTTCTTT. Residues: CASSVRTTGFAEAFF.

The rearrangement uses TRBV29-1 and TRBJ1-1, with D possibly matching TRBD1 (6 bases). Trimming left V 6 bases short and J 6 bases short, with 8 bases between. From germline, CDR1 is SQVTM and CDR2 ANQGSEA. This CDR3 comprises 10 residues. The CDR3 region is CSVGGAEAFF. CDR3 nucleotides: TGCAGCGTAGGGGGGGCTGAAGCTTTCTTT.

The CDR3 protein is CASSLAGDPTDTQYF. The CDR3 region has the DNA TGTGCCAGCAGTCTAGCGGGGGACCCCACAGATACGCAGTATTTT. This chain joins TRBV6-6 and TRBJ2-3; the match to TRBD2 covers 10 bases. CDR1 and CDR2 (germline): MNHNY, SVGAGI (reference sequence). The V segment lost 5 bases and the J segment 2 bases; nucleotides outside the gene matches: 4. The CDR3 runs 15 residues.

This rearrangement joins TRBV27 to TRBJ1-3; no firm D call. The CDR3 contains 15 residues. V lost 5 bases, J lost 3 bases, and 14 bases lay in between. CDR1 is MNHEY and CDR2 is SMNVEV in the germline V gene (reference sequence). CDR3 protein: CASSPHGGIGNTIYF. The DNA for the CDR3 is TGTGCCAGCAGTCCCCACGGCGGGATTGGAAACACCATATATTTT.

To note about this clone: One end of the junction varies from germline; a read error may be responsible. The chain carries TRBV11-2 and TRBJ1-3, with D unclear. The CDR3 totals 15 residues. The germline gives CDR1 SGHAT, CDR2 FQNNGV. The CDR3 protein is CASTLRRVSGDTIYF. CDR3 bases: TGTGCCAGCACCCTTAGGAGGGTCTCTGGAGACACCATATATTTT.

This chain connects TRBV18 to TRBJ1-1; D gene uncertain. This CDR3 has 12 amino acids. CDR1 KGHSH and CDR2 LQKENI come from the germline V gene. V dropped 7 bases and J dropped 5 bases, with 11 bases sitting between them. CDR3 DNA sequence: TGTGCCAGCTGTGCGGTGGTTACTGAAGCTTTCTTT. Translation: CASCAVVTEAFF.

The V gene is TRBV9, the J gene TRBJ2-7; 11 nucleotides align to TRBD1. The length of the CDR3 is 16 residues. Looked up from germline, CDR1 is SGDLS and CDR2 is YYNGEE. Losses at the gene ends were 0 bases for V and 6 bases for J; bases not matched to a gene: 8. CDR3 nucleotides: TGTGCCAGCAGCGTAGCGGATATGGGACAGGGGGGCGAGCAGTACTTC. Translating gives CASSVADMGQGGEQYF.

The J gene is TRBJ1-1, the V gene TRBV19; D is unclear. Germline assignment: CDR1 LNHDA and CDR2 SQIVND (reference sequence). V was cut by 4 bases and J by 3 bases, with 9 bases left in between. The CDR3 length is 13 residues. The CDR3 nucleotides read TGTGCCAGTAGTAAGTGGCTCCACACTGAAGCTTTCTTT. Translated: CASSKWLHTEAFF.